These T cell receptor beta chains were read from a single sample in a study of PD-L1 blockade in urothelial cancer. Generated by immunoSEQ multiplex PCR, the TCRdb table keeps only in-frame clones and is missing some. This sample yields about 80,000 clones, of which around 90% are seen a single time; 5% to 6% belongs to the top ten. Here the sequenced sample was PBMCs, taken around atezolizumab (anti-PD-L1) treatment. Source of these receptors: a woman aged 70 to 79 with urothelial cancer. The CDR3 runs from the conserved cysteine through the conserved F or W. The order of the fields is J gene, V gene, D gene, clone size, CDR3 DNA, CDR3 protein. The D gene is left open where the match is weak. Only part of the rows carry a size: once, few, many, or a class if the clone is expanded.

TRBJ1-3 TRBV2 TRBD1 . TGTGCCAGCCGATCGCTACAGGGGGCAGGCTCTGGAAACACCATATATTTT CASRSLQGAGSGNTIYF
TRBJ1-4 TRBV10-2 TRBD1 . TGCGCCAGCAGGGGACAGGGGGATGAAAAACTGTTTTTT CASRGQGDEKLFF
TRBJ2-1 TRBV10-3 . once TGTGCCATCAGTGGCGGAAGCTCCTACAATGAGCAGTTCTTC CAISGGSSYNEQFF
TRBJ2-5 TRBV30 TRBD1 . TGTGCCTGGGGCAGACAGGGGATCGGGGAGACCCAGTACTTC CAWGRQGIGETQYF
TRBJ1-4 TRBV2 . . TGTGCCAGCACTAATCACGCGGGGGAAAAACTGTTTTTT CASTNHAGEKLFF
TRBJ1-2 TRBV5-6 . . TGTGCCAGCAGCTTGCCAGGGAACTATGGCTACACCTTC CASSLPGNYGYTF
TRBJ2-7 TRBV5-1 . . TGCGCCAGCAGCTTGGCCTCGGGCAGGGCCTACGAGCAGTACTTC CASSLASGRAYEQYF
TRBJ1-5 TRBV4-1 . . TGCGCCAGCAGAAGACAGTGGACTAGCAATCAGCCCCAGCATTTT CASRRQWTSNQPQHF
TRBJ2-7 TRBV11-2 . . TGTGCCAGCAGCTTAGTAGCAGGGACAAGCGAGCAGTACTTC CASSLVAGTSEQYF
TRBJ2-7 TRBV4-1 . . TGCGCCAGCAGCCAAGGCCCGATGGTTAACACGTACGAGCAGTACTTC CASSQGPMVNTYEQYF
TRBJ1-2 TRBV11-2 . few TGTGCCAGCAGGGGACAATTCTATGGCTACACCTTC CASRGQFYGYTF
TRBJ2-1 TRBV5-1 TRBD2 . TGCGCCAGCAGCATTAGCGGGGGGGACTACAATGAGCAGTTCTTC CASSISGGDYNEQFF
TRBJ2-7 TRBV27 . . TGTGCCAGCACCGAAGAAAACGGAGCGGCTCCCTACGAGCAGTACTTC CASTEENGAAPYEQYF
TRBJ1-2 TRBV7-2 . . TGTGCCAGCAGCATCTCGACAGGAAGTAACTATGGCTACACCTTC CASSISTGSNYGYTF
TRBJ2-2 TRBV4-2 . . TGTGCCAGCAGCCAAGATCCGGGCACCGGGGAGCTGTTTTTT CASSQDPGTGELFF
TRBJ2-5 TRBV27 TRBD2 . TGTGCCAGCAGTGGCGGGGGGTTGTACCAAGAGACCCAGTACTTC CASSGGGLYQETQYF
TRBJ1-2 TRBV10-3 TRBD1 . TGTGCCATCAGTGAGTCGGGACAGGGGGCCGGGTATGGCTACACCTTC CAISESGQGAGYGYTF
TRBJ2-1 TRBV16 . . TGTGCCAGCAGCCAATACGGTGCTAATGAGCAGTTCTTC CASSQYGANEQFF
TRBJ1-2 TRBV5-1 TRBD1 . TGCGCCAGCAGCCACGGACAGGGGAGAAGGTATGGCTACACCTTC CASSHGQGRRYGYTF
TRBJ2-6 TRBV27 TRBD1 . TGTGCCAGCAGTCCCCAGGGGGCTTCTGGGGCCAACGTCCTGACTTTC CASSPQGASGANVLTF
TRBJ1-1 TRBV5-4 . . TGTGCCAGCAGCAGGGACCCCAGGGGAGAGGGTACTGAAGCTTTCTTT CASSRDPRGEGTEAFF
TRBJ2-1 TRBV6-5 TRBD1 . TGTGCCAGCAGGTGGGGACAGTTCTACAATGAGCAGTTCTTC CASRWGQFYNEQFF
TRBJ1-2 TRBV7-9 TRBD1 . TGTGCCAGCAGCTTATCGGCAGGGGGCGGGGGCTACACCTTC CASSLSAGGGGYTF
TRBJ1-1 TRBV18 . . TGTGCCAGCTCACCCCCGGGAAGCGGGAACACTGAAGCTTTCTTT CASSPPGSGNTEAFF
TRBJ2-2 TRBV10-3 . . TGTGCCATCAAGCGAACGGCGGGGACAGTCAACACCGGGGAGCTGTTTTTT CAIKRTAGTVNTGELFF
TRBJ1-4 TRBV18 TRBD1 once TGTGCCAGCACTGAAACCGGGACAGGGGCGGAAAAACTGTTTTTT CASTETGTGAEKLFF
TRBJ2-7 TRBV28 TRBD2 few TGTGCCAGCAGCGCCCTCCCGGGACTAGTGTACGAGCAGTACTTC CASSALPGLVYEQYF
TRBJ2-3 TRBV30 TRBD2 . TGTGCCTGGAGTCCCCGACTAGCGGGAGCGGCTGATACGCAGTATTTT CAWSPRLAGAADTQYF
TRBJ1-2 TRBV28 . . TGTGCCAGCAGTTCCCCGATGGAGGGCTACACCTTC CASSSPMEGYTF
TRBJ1-2 TRBV6-1 . . TGTGCCAGCACCCTGAATGGAGGGGCGGGCTATGGCTACACCTTC CASTLNGGAGYGYTF
TRBJ1-2 TRBV5-1 . . TGCGCCAGCAGCCCCGGGGGGGGAACGGCCTATGGCTACACCTTC CASSPGGGTAYGYTF
TRBJ1-5 TRBV29-1 TRBD1 . TGCAGCGTCGGACAGGGGGCTTTTCAGCCCCAGCATTTT CSVGQGAFQPQHF
TRBJ1-2 TRBV19 . . TGTGCCAGTAGTTACTTCGCGGAGGTGCCGAACTATGGCTACACCTTC CASSYFAEVPNYGYTF
TRBJ1-1 TRBV2 . . TGTGCCAGCAGTGAAAGGGCAGGGCGTTACACCGGGCCGATTAACACTGAAGCTTTCTTT CASSERAGRYTGPINTEAFF
TRBJ2-5 TRBV6-1 . . TGTGCCAGTTGGTCGGACAGCAGGGAGACCCAGTACTTC CASWSDSRETQYF
TRBJ1-1 TRBV5-4 . . TGTGCCAGCAGCTTGGGGGTGGGGGCATTATCTGAAGCTTTCTTT CASSLGVGALSEAFF
TRBJ2-7 TRBV6-1 TRBD1 . TGTGCCAGCACTGGACAGGTCTACGAGCAGTACTTC CASTGQVYEQYF
TRBJ2-7 TRBV18 . . TGTGCCAGCTCACCACCTAGTATCCGGGGTCGCGAGCAGTACTTC CASSPPSIRGREQYF
TRBJ1-1 TRBV14 TRBD1 . TGTGCCAGCAGCCCGAACAGGGGCGAAGCTTTCTTT CASSPNRGEAFF
TRBJ2-7 TRBV5-8 . once TGTGCCAGCAGCTTGGGGCTCCGAGAGCAGTACTTC CASSLGLREQYF
TRBJ1-5 TRBV6-5 . . TGTGCCAGCAGTTCAGACACGTACAATCAGCCCCAGCATTTT CASSSDTYNQPQHF
TRBJ2-7 TRBV4-1 TRBD1 . TGCGCCAGCAGCCCGCGAGCCACAGGGGATACCTACGAGCAGTACTTC CASSPRATGDTYEQYF
TRBJ2-7 TRBV5-1 TRBD2 once TGCGCCAGCAGCTTGGCCGGCGGGGGGGCCTACGAGCAGTACTTC CASSLAGGGAYEQYF
TRBJ1-2 TRBV7-9 TRBD1 . TGTGCCAGCAGGTTAACGGGACAGGGTTTTTCTAACTATGGCTACACCTTC CASRLTGQGFSNYGYTF
TRBJ1-5 TRBV5-1 TRBD1 . TGCGCCAGCAGCTTGGAGGGACAGTCGAATCAGCCCCAGCATTTT CASSLEGQSNQPQHF